Listed below are T cell receptor beta chains from one sample, sequenced in a study of T-cell reconstitution after alpha-beta-depleted transplantation in children. One entry per CDR3 protein, called by TCRdb with MiXCR from the PCR reads. The data contain tens of thousands of distinct CDR3 sequences, about 6.2% of them singletons. Source: PBMCs, mostly from graft donor cells, taken 180 days after TCRalphabeta/CD19-depleted stem cell transplant. These receptors came from a male patient younger than 18 who had a stem cell transplant for acute myeloid leukemia, so the T cells may come from the graft donor. Each CDR3 is given with its conserved first and last residue. Each record gives: clone size, V gene, J gene, CDR3 protein. Only part of the rows carry a size: once, few, many, or a class if the clone is expanded.

NA	TRBV5-4	TRBJ2-3	CASSLEPTSGSTDTQYF
many	TRBV27	TRBJ1-3	CASSLSWQGRRNTIYF
many	TRBV29-1	TRBJ2-5	CSVVFGSEQETQYF
many	TRBV18	TRBJ2-2	CASSPRTIAGPTNTGELFF
many	TRBV20-1	TRBJ2-2	CSPSSYTGELFF
many	TRBV7-2	TRBJ2-7	CASSLEREQYF
NA	TRBV23-1	TRBJ2-7	CASSQRKDAGVNYEQYF
many	TRBV5-1	TRBJ2-2	CASSYTGANTGELFF
many	TRBV9	TRBJ2-7	CASSVAAAETRYEQYF
NA	TRBV27	TRBJ2-1	CASSPLRLVTDEQFF
many	TRBV29-1	TRBJ2-2	CSVAGVGTGELFF
few	TRBV11-2	TRBJ1-3	CASSSLSIRGGGNTIYF
many	TRBV30	TRBJ2-3	CAWSVPVAGRRPDTQYF
many	TRBV10-2	TRBJ2-5	CASGPHLQETQYF
many	TRBV9	TRBJ2-3	CASSLTGWGDTQYF
many	TRBV20-1	TRBJ2-1	CSAPSGLAGYNEQFF
many	TRBV5-1	TRBJ2-1	CASGTGQSSYNEQFF
many	TRBV12-3/TRBV12-4	TRBJ1-1	CASSFWGLELEAFF
many	TRBV7-9	TRBJ2-1	CASSQTDDLINNEQFF
many	TRBV28	TRBJ2-5	CASSLAGAGETQYF
many	TRBV3-1	TRBJ2-4	CASSQDMSGRPKNIQYF
many	TRBV3-1	TRBJ2-7	CASSQVRTPAYDQYF
medium-sized	TRBV28	TRBJ1-1	CASSIPRQTMNTEAFF
many	TRBV24-1	TRBJ2-1	CATSDRTGSLFDEQFF
many	TRBV19	TRBJ1-6	CASSNDRVNSPLHF
many	TRBV29-1	TRBJ1-5	CSVEDMDWLQPQHF
many	TRBV27	TRBJ2-3	CATRLAGERDTQYF
many	TRBV19	TRBJ1-1	CASSIVWLDGNTEAFF
many	TRBV20-1	TRBJ2-3	CSASLGSRDTQYF
many	TRBV12-3/TRBV12-4	TRBJ2-3	CASSPGLAGLQDTQYF
many	TRBV19	TRBJ2-7	CASSSLGTGSYEQYF
medium-sized	TRBV7-8	TRBJ2-2	CASSLGFQGTGELFF
many	TRBV4-1	TRBJ1-3	CASSQQGTNTIYF
many	TRBV20-1	TRBJ2-7	CSASHGREGPTYEQYF
many	TRBV30	TRBJ2-6	CAWSASHISGANVLTF
many	TRBV21-1	TRBJ2-7	CASSNRGGRYEQYF
many	TRBV3-1	TRBJ2-2	CASSLVGGGYQTGELFF
many	TRBV7-8	TRBJ1-5	CASSLRDDQPQHF
NA	TRBV10-2	TRBJ1-3	CATTDGGIAGNTIYF
many	TRBV5-5	TRBJ1-2	CASSLAGDAPYGYTF
many	TRBV29-1	TRBJ2-1	CSVEGGKSYNEQFF
many	TRBV7-2	TRBJ2-1	CASSLSPSGAAYNEQFF
many	TRBV14	TRBJ2-6	CASSQALRTGANVLTF
many	TRBV24-1	TRBJ2-1	CATSDARVVDEQFF
many	TRBV27	TRBJ2-6	CASSAGTGGIGANVLTF
many	TRBV10-3	TRBJ2-1	CATLTGFGNNEQFF
many	TRBV27	TRBJ1-2	CASKYQGGFGGYTF
many	TRBV12-3/TRBV12-4	TRBJ2-3	CASSPPGLAEGTQYF
many	TRBV21-1	TRBJ1-3	CASSQHWLSGNTIYF
many	TRBV29-1	TRBJ2-7	CSVGGIEQYF
many	TRBV14	TRBJ2-2	CASSFRTSPRPGELFF
many	TRBV10-2	TRBJ1-2	CASSEVGYGYTF
many	TRBV5-6	TRBJ1-6	CASSLNLDNSPLHF
many	TRBV28	TRBJ2-6	CASSRPGTGANVLTF
many	TRBV9	TRBJ2-5	CASSGPRETQYF
many	TRBV25-1	TRBJ1-3	CASRHSSGNTIYF
many	TRBV15	TRBJ1-5	CATSPGGSNQPQHF
medium-sized	TRBV7-2	TRBJ2-5	CASSRSVQETQYF
many	TRBV28	TRBJ1-6	CASSELRTGGRNSPLHF
few	TRBV19	TRBJ1-5	CASTQGNQPQHF